This entry lists 10 T cell receptor beta chains sequenced from one sample in a study of shared T cell receptors in the human thymus. Generated by immunoSEQ multiplex PCR, the TCRdb table keeps only in-frame clones and is missing some. This sample has about 660,000 clones, with around 89% found just once. These same records also appear under a second study, on human thymus T cells.

Input material: thymocytes. These receptor sequences come from a boy younger than two with a congenital heart defect.

The genes are TRBV6-5 and TRBJ2-1; D remains unclear. The CDR3 extends over 14 amino acids. Trimming removed 2 bases from V and 5 bases from J, with 10 bases in between. The germline gives CDR1 MNHEY, CDR2 SVGAGI. The CDR3 coding sequence is TGTGCCAGCAGTTACCTTGCGCTCGACAATGAGCAGTTCTTC. It yields the protein CASSYLALDNEQFF.

The V gene is TRBV6-6, the J gene TRBJ2-5; TRBD1 agrees at 7 bases. The J segment lost 1 base and the V segment lost 5 bases, leaving 4 bases of the junction unmatched. The CDR3 contains 14 residues. CDR1 is MNHNY and CDR2 is SVGAGI in the germline V gene (reference sequence). CDR3 in amino acids: CASSTRDSQETQYF. CDR3 coding DNA: TGTGCCAGCAGTACCCGGGACAGCCAAGAGACCCAGTACTTC.

This clone is a singleton in its sample. This chain connects TRBV6-1 to TRBJ1-5; 7 bases are shared with TRBD1. Germline V CDR1 and CDR2: MNHNS, SASEGT. J gave up 7 bases and V 2 bases, and 5 bases lay outside the gene matches. The CDR3 is 14 amino acids. The CDR3 bases are TGTGCCAGCAGTGAATACAGGGGTCGACAGCCCCAGCATTTT. Translation gives CASSEYRGRQPQHF.

This rearrangement joins TRBV11-2 to TRBJ2-3, with D maybe TRBD2 (6 bases). The germline V and J ends were trimmed by 4 bases and 0 bases, with 11 bases remaining between them. The CDR3 contains 15 residues. Germline CDR1 SGHAT, CDR2 FQNNGV. CDR3 residues: CASSSGTRSTDTQYF. The CDR3 coding sequence is TGTGCCAGCAGCTCCGGGACTCGTAGCACAGATACGCAGTATTTT.

The V gene is TRBV6-1, the J gene TRBJ1-4, with unresolved D. Per germline, CDR1 MNHNS and CDR2 SASEGT. The CDR3 loop spans 17 amino acids. V was cut by 3 bases and J by 0 bases, with 14 bases left in between. CDR3 loop: CASSEAGGLATNEKLFF. DNA for the CDR3: TGTGCCAGCAGTGAGGCGGGTGGGCTGGCAACTAATGAAAAACTGTTTTTT.

The V and J genes are TRBV30 and TRBJ2-3, with 8 bases lining up with TRBD2. The CDR3 covers 16 residues. J gave up 4 bases and V 4 bases, and 13 bases lay outside the gene matches. Germline CDR1 is GTSNPN and CDR2 is SVGIG (reference sequence). The CDR3 region is CAWKWREAENSDTQYF. The CDR3 DNA sequence: TGTGCCTGGAAATGGCGGGAGGCCGAAAATTCAGATACGCAGTATTTT.

The rearrangement uses TRBV30 and TRBJ1-1; 9 positions match TRBD1. CDR3 length: 13 amino acids. The ends lost 3 bases at V and 1 base at J; junction bases unmatched: 0. Germline CDR1 reads GTSNPN; CDR2 reads SVGIG (reference sequence). This CDR3 is CAWRDRGNTEAFF. The CDR3 DNA reads TGTGCCTGGAGGGACAGGGGGAACACTGAAGCTTTCTTT.

This sequence joins TRBV19 and TRBJ2-7, with 10 bases matching TRBD1. Germline V gives CDR1 LNHDA, CDR2 SQIVND (reference sequence). The CDR3 is 13 residues long. V gave up 4 bases and J gave up 7 bases; unmatched junction bases: 4. CDR3 amino acids: CASSKDRGQEQYF. The CDR3 coding sequence is TGTGCCAGTAGTAAAGACAGGGGGCAGGAGCAGTACTTC.

This rearrangement joins TRBV19 to TRBJ2-1; 7 positions agree with TRBD2. V shed 5 bases and J 7 bases; nucleotides not matched to a gene: 8. The CDR3 contains 14 residues. CDR1 LNHDA and CDR2 SQIVND come from the germline V gene (reference sequence). The CDR3 is CASSWGGERNEQFF. For the CDR3, the DNA is TGTGCCAGTAGTTGGGGAGGGGAAAGGAATGAGCAGTTCTTC.

The chain is built from TRBV11-2 and TRBJ2-7, with unresolved D. This CDR3 has 13 residues. Trimming cost V 1 base and J 0 bases, with 4 bases left between them. The germline gives CDR1 SGHAT, CDR2 FQNNGV. DNA of the CDR3: TGTGCCAGCAGCTTAGCGTACTCCTACGAGCAGTACTTC. Protein product: CASSLAYSYEQYF.